This TCR beta chain was sequenced in a study of blood T cells in healthy people across ages. Study-wide results and caveats: The donors' CMV status was not determined, possibly confounding changes in expanded clonotypes. Both higher diversity and more naive CD4+ cells marked long-lived donors when set against aged donors.

A second PCR of roughly 7 to 11 cycles used a sample-barcoded 5' primer and a J-beta primer mix. Each of the samples gave a minimum of 3 million paired-end reads that contained CDR3. MiXCR, run by TCRdb on the 5' RACE reads, gives a single entry per CDR3 protein. The data show 1.5 million to 2 million distinct CDR3 sequences, around 48% seen once. This clonotype was seen more than once but under ten times. What it binds is unknown. Collection of about 9.4 milliliters of peripheral blood was performed for each donor. Germline loops: CDR1 DFQATT, CDR2 SNEGSKA (reference sequence). The CDR3 loop spans 16 amino acids. Trimming took 7 bases from V and 0 from J; bases not matched to a gene: 12.

Sample: blood. The chain combines TRBV20-1 with TRBJ2-1; 7 nucleotides line up with TRBD1. The receptor comes from a woman aged 40 to 50 in good health. The CDR3 DNA reads as TGCAGTGTTAGGCGGATGCAGGGGGTCTCCTACAATGAGCAGTTCTTC. This gives the protein CSVRRMQGVSYNEQFF.